The subject of this entry is one T cell receptor (beta chain). Its specificity is not known. Each of the patients experienced relapse following autologous stem cell transplantation, and their brentuximab vedotin exposure differed. The table came from immunoSEQ multiplex PCR; TCRdb's copy has only in-frame clones and leaves some out. The sample lists approximately 19,000 clones, 77% occurring once. The sample comes from a study of PD-1 blockade in classical Hodgkin lymphoma. Study at large: A 3 mg/kg intravenous dose of nivolumab was received by patients every 2 weeks.

Whole-study findings and limits: Initiation of nivolumab under 1 year after ASCT led to exclusion of patients. The study found complete responders had baseline diversity similar to newly diagnosed patients. What caused the repertoire differences, perhaps disease activity or prior therapy, remains undefined.

CDR1 is SGHRS, CDR2 YFSETQ, per germline. The CDR3 has 14 amino acids. V lost 2 bases and J 4 bases, leaving 12 bases between the germline ends. This sample comprised peripheral blood mononuclear cells (PBMCs), obtained before the second cycle of nivolumab. This clonotype was sampled from a human donor with classical Hodgkin lymphoma. The chain couples TRBV5-1 to TRBJ1-1; D is unclear. In DNA form, the CDR3 reads TGCGCCAGCAGCTTCCCGGACCAGGCCACTGAAGCTTTCTTT. Translating it yields CASSFPDQATEAFF.